These T cell receptor beta chains were read from a single sample in a study of CD8+ T cells in alopecia areata. The assay was immunoSEQ multiplex PCR, and TCRdb's table has in-frame clones only and misses some. Seen here are about 130,000 clones, over 50% observed once, and the top ten hold less than 5.5%. This specimen was CD4+ T cells sorted from blood, taken at week 0. Receptor source: a human donor with alopecia areata. Both conserved end residues are part of each CDR3. Each record gives: J gene, D gene, clone size, V gene, CDR3 protein, CDR3 DNA. A D gene is named only where the DNA matches it firmly. Size is omitted from some rows. Given values are once, few, many or a class for expanded clones.

j_gene: TRBJ2-2
d_gene: -
abundance: -
v_gene: TRBV5-1
CDR3aa: CASSLVGFTGELFF
CDR3nt: TGCGCCAGCAGCTTGGTTGGATTCACCGGGGAGCTGTTTTTT

j_gene: TRBJ2-1
d_gene: TRBD2
abundance: few
v_gene: TRBV7-2
CDR3aa: CASSIGTSGYNEQFF
CDR3nt: TGTGCCAGCAGCATCGGAACTAGCGGCTACAATGAGCAGTTCTTC

j_gene: TRBJ1-5
d_gene: -
abundance: -
v_gene: TRBV19
CDR3aa: CASSIGVNQPQHF
CDR3nt: TGTGCCAGTAGTATTGGAGTAAATCAGCCCCAGCATTTT

j_gene: TRBJ1-2
d_gene: TRBD1
abundance: -
v_gene: TRBV15
CDR3aa: CATSRVSGQGNYGYTF
CDR3nt: TGTGCCACCAGCAGAGTCTCGGGACAGGGGAACTATGGCTACACCTTC

j_gene: TRBJ2-7
d_gene: -
abundance: -
v_gene: TRBV27
CDR3aa: CASSFRRTDSYEQYF
CDR3nt: TGTGCCAGCAGTTTCCGCAGGACGGACTCCTACGAGCAGTACTTC

j_gene: TRBJ1-1
d_gene: -
abundance: few
v_gene: TRBV27
CDR3aa: CAPPGRGVNTEAFF
CDR3nt: TGTGCCCCGCCCGGGCGGGGGGTGAACACTGAAGCTTTCTTT

j_gene: TRBJ1-1
d_gene: -
abundance: once
v_gene: TRBV5-1
CDR3aa: CASSLGPLGNTEAFF
CDR3nt: TGCGCCAGCAGCCTCGGACCCCTAGGGAACACTGAAGCTTTCTTT

j_gene: TRBJ1-1
d_gene: -
abundance: few
v_gene: TRBV4-1
CDR3aa: CASSQERRNPEAFF
CDR3nt: TGCGCCAGCAGCCAAGAACGCAGAAACCCTGAAGCTTTCTTT

j_gene: TRBJ2-7
d_gene: -
abundance: -
v_gene: TRBV6-5
CDR3aa: CASSYKVQSYEQYF
CDR3nt: TGTGCCAGCAGTTACAAGGTCCAGTCCTACGAGCAGTACTTC

j_gene: TRBJ2-3
d_gene: TRBD1
abundance: -
v_gene: TRBV7-2
CDR3aa: CASSFLGQGEDTQYF
CDR3nt: TGTGCCAGCAGCTTCCTTGGACAGGGGGAAGATACGCAGTATTTT

j_gene: TRBJ1-1
d_gene: -
abundance: -
v_gene: TRBV7-9
CDR3aa: CASSLARGTNTEAFF
CDR3nt: TGTGCCAGCAGCTTAGCGCGGGGAACGAACACTGAAGCTTTCTTT

j_gene: TRBJ1-6
d_gene: -
abundance: few
v_gene: TRBV4-1
CDR3aa: CASSQVNPSPLHF
CDR3nt: TGCGCCAGCAGCCAAGTTAATCCCTCACCCCTCCACTTT

j_gene: TRBJ2-2
d_gene: -
abundance: -
v_gene: TRBV10-3
CDR3aa: CAISESAGELFF
CDR3nt: TGTGCCATCAGTGAGTCGGCCGGGGAGCTGTTTTTT

j_gene: TRBJ1-2
d_gene: -
abundance: once
v_gene: TRBV29-1
CDR3aa: CSVEDPDSYGYTF
CDR3nt: TGCAGCGTTGAAGATCCGGACAGCTATGGCTACACCTTC

j_gene: TRBJ2-3
d_gene: -
abundance: -
v_gene: TRBV19
CDR3aa: CASSIDRYRFADTQYF
CDR3nt: TGTGCCAGTAGTATAGATCGGTACAGATTCGCAGATACGCAGTATTTT

j_gene: TRBJ2-3
d_gene: -
abundance: -
v_gene: TRBV7-3
CDR3aa: CASSLTTGSGDTQYF
CDR3nt: TGTGCCAGCAGCTTAACGACGGGTAGCGGAGATACGCAGTATTTT

j_gene: TRBJ1-6
d_gene: -
abundance: few
v_gene: TRBV2
CDR3aa: CASSVRGQITSPLHF
CDR3nt: TGTGCCAGCAGTGTACGCGGACAGATTACCTCACCCCTCCACTTT

j_gene: TRBJ2-3
d_gene: -
abundance: -
v_gene: TRBV25-1
CDR3aa: CASSADFLVADTQYF
CDR3nt: TGTGCCAGCAGCGCCGACTTCCTGGTCGCAGATACGCAGTATTTT

j_gene: TRBJ2-6
d_gene: TRBD1
abundance: -
v_gene: TRBV10-3
CDR3aa: CAISGDRGLGANVLTF
CDR3nt: TGTGCCATCAGTGGAGACAGGGGGCTTGGGGCCAACGTCCTGACTTTC

j_gene: TRBJ2-3
d_gene: -
abundance: -
v_gene: TRBV7-3
CDR3aa: CASSLTTGASTDTQYF
CDR3nt: TGTGCCAGCAGCTTAACCACCGGAGCTAGCACAGATACGCAGTATTTT

j_gene: TRBJ1-1
d_gene: -
abundance: few
v_gene: TRBV5-6
CDR3aa: CASSWEGTEAFF
CDR3nt: TGTGCCAGCAGCTGGGAAGGTACTGAAGCTTTCTTT

j_gene: TRBJ2-5
d_gene: -
abundance: -
v_gene: TRBV28
CDR3aa: CAIGSGFQETQYF
CDR3nt: TGTGCCATCGGATCAGGGTTTCAAGAGACCCAGTACTTC

j_gene: TRBJ1-1
d_gene: -
abundance: -
v_gene: TRBV29-1
CDR3aa: CSVRQGETEAFF
CDR3nt: TGCAGCGTTCGGCAGGGTGAAACTGAAGCTTTCTTT

j_gene: TRBJ1-2
d_gene: TRBD1
abundance: -
v_gene: TRBV19
CDR3aa: CASSTRQGANYGYTF
CDR3nt: TGTGCCAGTAGTACTCGACAGGGGGCAAACTATGGCTACACCTTC

j_gene: TRBJ1-2
d_gene: -
abundance: -
v_gene: TRBV18
CDR3aa: CASSPRQDNGYTF
CDR3nt: TGTGCCAGCTCACCCAGACAGGATAATGGCTACACCTTC

j_gene: TRBJ1-2
d_gene: TRBD1
abundance: -
v_gene: TRBV30
CDR3aa: CACTAQGAIYGYTF
CDR3nt: TGTGCCTGTACGGCGCAGGGGGCTATCTATGGCTACACCTTC

j_gene: TRBJ1-1
d_gene: TRBD1
abundance: -
v_gene: TRBV6-5
CDR3aa: CASSLGQSNTEAFF
CDR3nt: TGTGCCAGCAGTTTGGGACAGAGTAACACTGAAGCTTTCTTT

j_gene: TRBJ2-7
d_gene: TRBD1
abundance: few
v_gene: TRBV10-3
CDR3aa: CAISEQGYYEQYF
CDR3nt: TGTGCCATCAGTGAACAGGGGTACTACGAGCAGTACTTC

j_gene: TRBJ2-2
d_gene: TRBD2
abundance: -
v_gene: TRBV25-1
CDR3aa: CASTLSGGPTGELFF
CDR3nt: TGTGCCAGCACCCTTAGCGGGGGGCCCACCGGGGAGCTGTTTTTT

j_gene: TRBJ1-1
d_gene: -
abundance: -
v_gene: TRBV14
CDR3aa: CASSQGLRAGRGINTEAFF
CDR3nt: TGTGCCAGCAGCCAAGGCTTAAGGGCAGGGAGAGGTATCAACACTGAAGCTTTCTTT

j_gene: TRBJ2-1
d_gene: -
abundance: few
v_gene: TRBV29-1
CDR3aa: CSGYLVSSLRFF
CDR3nt: TGCAGCGGGTACCTAGTCAGCAGCTTGCGGTTCTTC

j_gene: TRBJ1-1
d_gene: -
abundance: few
v_gene: TRBV19
CDR3aa: CASSMTGNTEAFF
CDR3nt: TGTGCCAGTAGTATGACCGGGAACACTGAAGCTTTCTTT

j_gene: TRBJ2-6
d_gene: TRBD1
abundance: few
v_gene: TRBV4-1
CDR3aa: CASSQTGVSGANVLTF
CDR3nt: TGCGCCAGCAGCCAAACAGGGGTCTCTGGGGCCAACGTCCTGACTTTC

j_gene: TRBJ2-3
d_gene: -
abundance: -
v_gene: TRBV30
CDR3aa: CAWSPAGTDTQYF
CDR3nt: TGTGCCTGGAGTCCCGCGGGAACAGATACGCAGTATTTT

j_gene: TRBJ1-2
d_gene: TRBD1
abundance: -
v_gene: TRBV18
CDR3aa: CASSPGTGGNGYTF
CDR3nt: TGTGCCAGCTCACCCGGGACAGGGGGTAATGGCTACACCTTC

j_gene: TRBJ2-5
d_gene: TRBD2
abundance: -
v_gene: TRBV7-6
CDR3aa: CASSLGASGAKKETQYF
CDR3nt: TGTGCCAGCAGCTTAGGGGCTAGCGGGGCGAAGAAAGAGACCCAGTACTTC

j_gene: TRBJ1-2
d_gene: -
abundance: -
v_gene: TRBV19
CDR3aa: CASSPGTAYGYTF
CDR3nt: TGTGCCAGTAGTCCGGGGACCGCCTATGGCTACACCTTC

j_gene: TRBJ2-7
d_gene: -
abundance: -
v_gene: TRBV5-1
CDR3aa: CASSLADYEQYF
CDR3nt: TGCGCCAGCAGCTTGGCCGACTACGAGCAGTACTTC

j_gene: TRBJ1-2
d_gene: -
abundance: -
v_gene: TRBV29-1
CDR3aa: CSVSRDMNYGYTF
CDR3nt: TGCAGCGTTAGCCGGGACATGAACTATGGCTACACCTTC

j_gene: TRBJ1-5
d_gene: -
abundance: -
v_gene: TRBV7-2
CDR3aa: CASRSSGVTNQPQHF
CDR3nt: TGTGCCAGCAGAAGTTCAGGGGTCACCAATCAGCCCCAGCATTTT

j_gene: TRBJ2-6
d_gene: -
abundance: -
v_gene: TRBV18
CDR3aa: CASSPQGAGANVLTF
CDR3nt: TGTGCCAGCTCACCACAGGGTGCTGGGGCCAACGTCCTGACTTTC

j_gene: TRBJ1-2
d_gene: -
abundance: few
v_gene: TRBV4-3
CDR3aa: CASSQDLGRNYGYTF
CDR3nt: TGCGCCAGCAGCCAAGATTTGGGCAGAAACTATGGCTACACCTTC

j_gene: TRBJ2-5
d_gene: TRBD2
abundance: -
v_gene: TRBV6-1
CDR3aa: CASSLGGKQQETQYF
CDR3nt: TGTGCCAGCAGCCTCGGGGGGAAACAACAAGAGACCCAGTACTTC

j_gene: TRBJ2-3
d_gene: TRBD2
abundance: -
v_gene: TRBV5-1
CDR3aa: CASSGGTSGASTDTQYF
CDR3nt: TGCGCCAGCAGCGGCGGGACTAGCGGGGCTAGCACAGATACGCAGTATTTT

j_gene: TRBJ1-2
d_gene: TRBD1
abundance: -
v_gene: TRBV5-4
CDR3aa: CASSSGQGNYGYTF
CDR3nt: TGTGCCAGCAGCTCGGGACAGGGTAACTATGGCTACACCTTC

j_gene: TRBJ1-1
d_gene: TRBD1
abundance: once
v_gene: TRBV19
CDR3aa: CASSFTGQEAFF
CDR3nt: TGTGCCAGTAGTTTCACGGGACAGGAGGCTTTCTTT

j_gene: TRBJ2-7
d_gene: -
abundance: -
v_gene: TRBV4-2
CDR3aa: CASSQNPGESYEQYF
CDR3nt: TGTGCCAGCAGCCAAAACCCAGGGGAATCCTACGAGCAGTACTTC